This is a list of T cell receptor beta chains from one sample in a study of blood T cell repertoires in COVID-19. Some clones are missing from TCRdb's copy, which holds only in-frame ones; the method was immunoSEQ multiplex PCR. Of under 100,000 clones in the sample, 85% to 90% were seen once. Sequenced input: peripheral blood. The receptors come from a man aged 35 to 55 with acute or convalescent COVID-19. The CDR3 runs from the conserved cysteine through the conserved F or W. Each record gives: D gene, J gene, V gene, clone size, CDR3 protein, CDR3 DNA. The D gene is left open where the match is weak. Clone size is given for some rows only: seen once, a few or many times, or a class if the clone is expanded.

D: TRBD1
J: TRBJ1-2
V: TRBV5-8
size: NA
CDR3: CASSLMLGQTTNYGYTF
DNA: TGTGCCAGCAGCTTGATGTTGGGACAGACCACTAACTATGGCTACACCTTC

D: NA
J: TRBJ1-5
V: TRBV7-8
size: few
CDR3: CASSLAGLQPQHF
DNA: TGTGCCAGCAGCTTAGCTGGCCTTCAGCCCCAGCATTTT

D: NA
J: TRBJ2-1
V: TRBV4-1
size: NA
CDR3: CASSQPRAYNEQFF
DNA: TGCGCCAGCAGCCAACCCAGGGCGTACAATGAGCAGTTCTTC

D: TRBD1
J: TRBJ1-5
V: TRBV19
size: NA
CDR3: CASSIVTGDQPQHF
DNA: TGTGCCAGTAGTATAGTTACAGGGGATCAGCCCCAGCATTTT

D: NA
J: TRBJ1-1
V: TRBV12-3/TRBV12-4
size: NA
CDR3: CASSLVAGGEAFF
DNA: TGTGCCAGCAGTTTAGTAGCGGGTGGTGAAGCTTTCTTT

D: NA
J: TRBJ1-2
V: TRBV30
size: NA
CDR3: CAWSTGSYGYTF
DNA: TGTGCCTGGAGCACAGGGAGCTATGGCTACACCTTC

D: TRBD1
J: TRBJ2-7
V: TRBV10-2
size: NA
CDR3: CASSEDRGRPYEQYF
DNA: TGCGCCAGCAGTGAGGACAGGGGGCGTCCCTACGAGCAGTACTTC

D: NA
J: TRBJ2-7
V: TRBV19
size: NA
CDR3: CASSMLGQGTYEQYF
DNA: TGTGCCAGTAGTATGCTGGGGCAGGGGACCTACGAGCAGTACTTC

D: NA
J: TRBJ1-2
V: TRBV19
size: NA
CDR3: CASTQGSFGYTF
DNA: TGTGCCAGTACGCAGGGAAGCTTTGGCTACACCTTC

D: NA
J: TRBJ1-3
V: TRBV30
size: once
CDR3: CAWAGTNGNTIYF
DNA: TGTGCCTGGGCCGGGACAAATGGAAACACCATATATTTT

D: NA
J: TRBJ2-1
V: TRBV27
size: NA
CDR3: CASSRGIGEQFF
DNA: TGTGCCAGCAGTAGAGGTATCGGAGAGCAGTTCTTC

D: TRBD1
J: TRBJ1-2
V: TRBV27
size: NA
CDR3: CASSPPTGNGYTF
DNA: TGTGCCAGCAGTCCGCCGACAGGGAATGGCTACACCTTC

D: NA
J: TRBJ2-2
V: TRBV4-2
size: NA
CDR3: CASSQDRSGSTGELFF
DNA: TGTGCCAGCAGCCAAGATAGGAGCGGATCAACCGGGGAGCTGTTTTTT

D: NA
J: TRBJ2-1
V: TRBV7-2
size: NA
CDR3: CASSLALPPGHNEQFF
DNA: TGTGCCAGCAGCTTAGCCCTTCCCCCAGGTCACAATGAGCAGTTCTTC

D: TRBD2
J: TRBJ2-7
V: TRBV5-1
size: NA
CDR3: CASSPGTSAYEQYF
DNA: TGCGCCAGCAGCCCCGGGACTAGCGCCTACGAGCAGTACTTC

D: NA
J: TRBJ2-5
V: TRBV6-1
size: NA
CDR3: CASSEISVRETQYF
DNA: TGTGCCAGCAGTGAAATAAGCGTGCGGGAGACCCAGTACTTC

D: TRBD1
J: TRBJ1-5
V: TRBV6-2/TRBV6-3
size: NA
CDR3: CASSLEQGAGQPQHF
DNA: TGTGCCAGCAGCCTTGAACAGGGGGCGGGCCAGCCCCAGCATTTT

D: NA
J: TRBJ1-1
V: TRBV7-3
size: NA
CDR3: CASSRREGTEAFF
DNA: TGTGCCAGCAGCCGACGAGAGGGCACTGAAGCTTTCTTT

D: TRBD2
J: TRBJ2-7
V: TRBV19
size: NA
CDR3: CASSLAGDSYEQYF
DNA: TGTGCCAGTAGTCTAGCGGGAGACTCCTACGAGCAGTACTTC

D: TRBD1
J: TRBJ1-6
V: TRBV6-5
size: NA
CDR3: CASSPGQGRSPLHF
DNA: TGTGCCAGCAGTCCCGGACAGGGGCGGTCACCCCTCCACTTT

D: TRBD2
J: TRBJ2-1
V: TRBV15
size: NA
CDR3: CATRGFKSGRRDEQFF
DNA: TGTGCCACCAGGGGATTCAAGAGCGGGAGGAGGGATGAGCAGTTCTTC

D: TRBD1
J: TRBJ2-2
V: TRBV9
size: NA
CDR3: CASSANPGQGKTGELFF
DNA: TGTGCCAGCAGCGCCAACCCGGGACAGGGGAAAACCGGGGAGCTGTTTTTT

D: NA
J: TRBJ2-5
V: TRBV7-9
size: NA
CDR3: CASSFTSQETQYF
DNA: TGTGCCAGCAGCTTCACCAGTCAAGAGACCCAGTACTTC

D: NA
J: TRBJ1-1
V: TRBV5-1
size: NA
CDR3: CASSFQGLDTEAFF
DNA: TGCGCCAGCAGCTTCCAGGGGTTGGACACTGAAGCTTTCTTT

D: NA
J: TRBJ1-1
V: TRBV19
size: once
CDR3: CASSLRGYATEAFF
DNA: TGTGCCAGTAGCCTTCGGGGTTATGCCACTGAAGCTTTCTTT

D: NA
J: TRBJ1-3
V: TRBV19
size: NA
CDR3: CASSLFDRLAGNTIYF
DNA: TGTGCCAGTAGCCTCTTCGACAGGCTGGCTGGAAACACCATATATTTT

D: TRBD2
J: TRBJ2-7
V: TRBV6-1
size: once
CDR3: CASSESTATSHFSYEQYF
DNA: TGTGCCAGCAGTGAATCTACAGCGACTAGCCACTTCTCCTACGAGCAGTACTTC

D: NA
J: TRBJ2-2
V: TRBV11-2
size: few
CDR3: CASSLELGGTGELFF
DNA: TGTGCCAGCAGCTTAGAACTGGGGGGCACCGGGGAGCTGTTTTTT

D: NA
J: TRBJ1-1
V: TRBV7-3
size: NA
CDR3: CASSLMGRGNTEAFF
DNA: TGTGCCAGCAGCTTAATGGGGCGGGGAAACACTGAAGCTTTCTTT

D: TRBD1
J: TRBJ1-5
V: TRBV7-8
size: NA
CDR3: CASSLSTRTGGQPQHF
DNA: TGTGCCAGCAGCTTATCGACCCGGACAGGGGGCCAGCCCCAGCATTTT

D: NA
J: TRBJ1-2
V: TRBV3-1/TRBV3-2
size: NA
CDR3: CASSQGRRNYGYTF
DNA: TGTGCCAGCAGCCAAGGTAGGAGAAACTATGGCTACACCTTC

D: NA
J: TRBJ2-7
V: TRBV18
size: once
CDR3: CASSPGGYEQYF
DNA: TGTGCCAGCTCACCGGGGGGTTACGAGCAGTACTTC

D: NA
J: TRBJ1-3
V: TRBV7-2
size: NA
CDR3: CASSPSSTGNTIYF
DNA: TGTGCCAGCAGCCCATCATCGACAGGAAACACCATATATTTT

D: TRBD2
J: TRBJ2-1
V: TRBV19
size: NA
CDR3: CASWGTSGGNDEQFF
DNA: TGTGCCAGTTGGGGGACTAGCGGGGGGAACGATGAGCAGTTCTTC

D: TRBD2
J: TRBJ2-2
V: TRBV6-5
size: NA
CDR3: CASIGLAGFAGELFF
DNA: TGTGCCAGCATTGGACTAGCGGGTTTTGCCGGGGAGCTGTTTTTT

D: NA
J: TRBJ1-2
V: TRBV30
size: once
CDR3: CAWSVLQADRGYGYTF
DNA: TGTGCCTGGAGTGTCCTCCAAGCGGACAGAGGCTATGGCTACACCTTC

D: TRBD1
J: TRBJ1-4
V: TRBV14
size: NA
CDR3: CASSLNTPGTGNEKLFF
DNA: TGTGCCAGCAGCCTCAACACGCCCGGGACAGGGAATGAAAAACTGTTTTTT

D: TRBD2
J: TRBJ2-7
V: TRBV30
size: NA
CDR3: CAWSVARSGYEQYF
DNA: TGTGCCTGGAGTGTGGCGCGTAGCGGGTACGAGCAGTACTTC

D: TRBD2
J: TRBJ2-1
V: TRBV19
size: NA
CDR3: CASNTDSGGSYNEQFF
DNA: TGTGCCAGTAACACGGACTCGGGGGGCTCCTACAATGAGCAGTTCTTC

D: NA
J: TRBJ1-1
V: TRBV5-1
size: once
CDR3: CASSPRGMVGTEAFF
DNA: TGCGCCAGCAGCCCCCGGGGAATGGTGGGCACTGAAGCTTTCTTT

D: TRBD1
J: TRBJ1-1
V: TRBV5-1
size: NA
CDR3: CASSTTGGNTEAFF
DNA: TGCGCCAGCAGCACGACAGGGGGCAATACTGAAGCTTTCTTT

D: NA
J: TRBJ2-7
V: TRBV11-2
size: NA
CDR3: CASSLGPGLDYEQYF
DNA: TGTGCCAGCAGCTTAGGGCCGGGACTGGACTACGAGCAGTACTTC

D: TRBD1
J: TRBJ2-1
V: TRBV19
size: NA
CDR3: CASSPTGGGYNEQFF
DNA: TGTGCCAGTAGTCCGACAGGGGGCGGCTACAATGAGCAGTTCTTC

D: TRBD2
J: TRBJ2-2
V: TRBV7-8
size: once
CDR3: CASSLASGSNTGELFF
DNA: TGTGCCAGCAGCTTGGCCAGCGGGAGTAACACCGGGGAGCTGTTTTTT

D: TRBD1
J: TRBJ1-5
V: TRBV19
size: NA
CDR3: CASSVGQGGRYSNQPQHF
DNA: TGTGCCAGTAGTGTTGGACAGGGGGGAAGATATAGCAATCAGCCCCAGCATTTT

D: NA
J: TRBJ2-3
V: TRBV11-3
size: NA
CDR3: CASSLNSADTQYF
DNA: TGTGCCAGCAGCTTAAATTCCGCAGATACGCAGTATTTT

D: NA
J: TRBJ2-1
V: TRBV19
size: NA
CDR3: CASSAGGTGAYNEQFF
DNA: TGTGCCAGCTCGGCTGGCGGGACTGGGGCCTACAATGAGCAGTTCTTC

D: NA
J: TRBJ2-5
V: TRBV6-5
size: NA
CDR3: CASSPSQETQYF
DNA: TGTGCCAGCAGCCCGAGCCAAGAGACCCAGTACTTC

D: TRBD1
J: TRBJ1-5
V: TRBV5-6
size: NA
CDR3: CASSLHRGQGHQPQHF
DNA: TGTGCCAGCAGCTTGCATCGAGGACAGGGCCATCAGCCCCAGCATTTT

D: NA
J: TRBJ1-1
V: TRBV15
size: NA
CDR3: CATSRLDFGRTEAFF
DNA: TGTGCCACCAGCAGACTAGATTTCGGTCGGACTGAAGCTTTCTTT

D: TRBD1
J: TRBJ2-1
V: TRBV10-3
size: NA
CDR3: CAISEDRGREQFF
DNA: TGTGCCATCAGTGAGGATAGGGGGCGTGAGCAGTTCTTC

D: NA
J: TRBJ2-7
V: TRBV6-5
size: NA
CDR3: CASSYRPGALGEQYF
DNA: TGTGCCAGCAGTTACAGGCCAGGGGCCCTTGGGGAGCAGTACTTC

D: TRBD1
J: TRBJ1-2
V: TRBV2
size: few
CDR3: CASSTTGGSGYTF
DNA: TGTGCCAGCAGTACTACAGGGGGCTCTGGCTACACCTTC

D: NA
J: TRBJ1-3
V: TRBV19
size: NA
CDR3: CASTELSGNTIYF
DNA: TGTGCCAGTACTGAACTCTCTGGAAACACCATATATTTT

D: NA
J: TRBJ2-1
V: TRBV6-6
size: NA
CDR3: CASSYSIQFEQFF
DNA: TGTGCCAGCAGTTACTCGATTCAGTTTGAGCAGTTCTTC

D: TRBD1
J: TRBJ2-7
V: TRBV20-1
size: few
CDR3: CSASPQRTGVSHEQYF
DNA: TGCAGTGCTAGTCCCCAACGGACAGGGGTTTCCCACGAGCAGTACTTC

D: TRBD1
J: TRBJ1-1
V: TRBV11-1
size: NA
CDR3: CASSSTGTGVTEAFF
DNA: TGTGCCAGCAGCTCTACCGGGACAGGGGTAACTGAAGCTTTCTTT

D: NA
J: TRBJ2-1
V: TRBV24-1
size: NA
CDR3: CATSDFGGNEQFF
DNA: TGTGCCACCAGTGATTTTGGCGGGAATGAGCAGTTCTTC

D: TRBD2
J: TRBJ2-3
V: TRBV24-1
size: NA
CDR3: CATKDTPLAGDGDTQYF
DNA: TGTGCCACCAAAGATACCCCTCTAGCGGGAGACGGAGATACGCAGTATTTT

D: NA
J: TRBJ1-2
V: TRBV2
size: NA
CDR3: CASSDPAQAANYGYTF
DNA: TGTGCCAGCAGTGACCCCGCACAGGCAGCTAACTATGGCTACACCTTC